Presented here are 14 T cell receptor beta chains from one specimen sequenced in a study of shared clonotypes between healthy human individuals. The data were produced by immunoSEQ multiplex PCR, yet TCRdb's version contains in-frame clones alone and is incomplete. The table has under 2,500,000 clones, approximately 94% seen once. The sequencing input was naive CD4+ T cells sorted from blood. Subset: CD45RA+ positively selected. The source of these receptors is a man between 18 and 29 years old in good health.

The genes are TRBV25-1 and TRBJ2-6, with TRBD1 matching 8 bases. The CDR3 extends over 17 amino acids. Unmatched junction bases numbered 5, after V lost 4 bases and J lost 0 bases. CDR1 and CDR2 (germline): MGHDK, SYGVNS. CDR3 in amino acids: CASSAWTGSSGANVLTF. DNA for the CDR3: TGTGCCAGCAGTGCCTGGACAGGGAGCTCTGGGGCCAACGTCCTGACTTTC.

The chain links TRBV19 to TRBJ2-2, with D possibly called TRBD1 or TRBD2 (5 bases each). The CDR3 has 15 residues. CDR1 is LNHDA and CDR2 is SQIVND in the germline V gene (reference sequence). The V end was cut by 3 bases, the J end by 4 bases, with 12 bases between. Written as DNA, the CDR3 is TGTGCCAGTAGTATCGGGGCCGTCGTCACCGGGGAGCTGTTTTTT. This encodes CASSIGAVVTGELFF.

The chain recombines TRBV5-4 with TRBJ1-6; D unclear. The germline V gene has CDR1 SGHNT and CDR2 YYREEE (reference sequence). This CDR3 region has 13 residues. Trimming cost V 1 base and J 8 bases, with 7 bases left between them. The CDR3 DNA follows: TGTGCCAGCAGCTTGAGCCTAGATTCACCCCTCCACTTT. Translating it yields CASSLSLDSPLHF. Full variable domain (outside the CDR3, taken from reference TRBV5-4 and TRBJ1-6): ETGVTQSPTHLIKTRGQQVTLRCSSQSGHNTVSWYQQALGQGPQFIFQYYREEENGRGNFPPRFSGLQFPNYSSELNVNALELDDSALYLCASSLSLDSPLHFGNGTRLTVT.

The chain carries TRBV10-3 and TRBJ1-2; 10 bases are a match to TRBD1. The germline V gene has CDR1 ENHRY and CDR2 SYGVKD. There are 16 residues in the CDR3. Trimming cost V 0 bases and J 7 bases; bases outside gene matches: 8. The CDR3 DNA reads as TGTGCCATCAGTGAGTCCAGGGGACAGGGGCATGGTGGCTACACCTTC. This encodes CAISESRGQGHGGYTF.

J is TRBJ2-1 and V is TRBV29-1; a weak D match, TRBD2 (5 bases). The CDR3 runs to 13 residues. Germline V gives CDR1 SQVTM, CDR2 ANQGSEA. Trimming shortened V by 6 bases and J by 10 bases, and 19 bases separated the two germline ends. The chain's CDR3 is CSVVAAEWTEQFF. DNA of the CDR3: TGCAGCGTCGTTGCAGCGGAATGGACCGAGCAGTTCTTC.

The chain joins TRBV19 to TRBJ1-4; no firm D call. Germline V gives CDR1 LNHDA, CDR2 SQIVND (reference sequence). Deletions cut 6 bases from V and 9 bases from J, with 11 bases between. CDR3 length: 12 residues. The chain's CDR3 is CASSPEMKKLFF. The CDR3, as DNA: TGTGCCAGTAGCCCGGAAATGAAAAAACTGTTTTTT.

The chain carries TRBV7-6 and TRBJ2-2; the D gene is possibly TRBD1 (6 bases). The CDR3 sequence is 13 residues long. Germline-derived CDR1 and CDR2 are SGHVS and FNYEAQ. CDR3 sequence: CAIGQPNTGELFF. The DNA for the CDR3 is TGTGCTATCGGACAGCCGAACACCGGGGAGCTGTTTTTT.

The J gene is TRBJ2-2, the V gene TRBV5-1; TRBD1 matches at 8 bases. J gave up 5 bases and V 4 bases, and 10 bases lay outside the gene matches. The germline gives CDR1 SGHRS, CDR2 YFSETQ. The CDR3 contains 16 residues. The CDR3: CASSLQTGVSTGELFF. The CDR3 DNA reads as TGCGCCAGCAGCCTCCAGACAGGGGTCAGTACCGGGGAGCTGTTTTTT.

Note on this clone: Other DNA sequences of this sample code for an identical CDR3. The V call is TRBV7-2, the J call TRBJ2-7; 13 positions agree with TRBD2. Germline V gene lookup returns CDR1 SGHTA and CDR2 FQGNSA. The CDR3 covers 15 residues. Unmatched junction bases numbered 0, after V lost 3 bases and J lost 1 base. CDR3 residues: CASSLGLAGSYEQYF. The CDR3 DNA reads TGTGCCAGCAGCTTGGGACTAGCGGGATCCTACGAGCAGTACTTC. The complete variable domain, with remaining parts taken from reference TRBV7-2 and TRBJ2-7, reads GAGVSQSPSNKVTEKGKDVELRCDPISGHTALYWYRQSLGQGLEFLIYFQGNSAPDKSGLPSDRFSAERTGGSVSTLTIQRTQQEDSAVYLCASSLGLAGSYEQYFGPGTRLTVT.

CDR3 sequence reads: CASSAYSGANVLTF. The CDR3 coding sequence is TGTGCCAGCAGCGCCTACTCTGGGGCCAACGTCCTGACTTTC. The chain recombines TRBV5-4 with TRBJ2-6; D is unresolved. Germline-derived CDR1 and CDR2 are SGHNT and YYREEE (reference sequence). This CDR3 region has 14 residues. V lost 4 bases and J lost 0, with 5 bases in between.

This rearrangement joins TRBV10-1 to TRBJ2-3, with a weak D call TRBD2 (5 bases). In germline, CDR1 is WNHNN, CDR2 SYGVQD (reference sequence). CDR3 length: 17 amino acids. The germline V and J ends were trimmed by 4 bases and 2 bases, with 19 bases remaining between them. The CDR3 loop is CASSGPRDLVDTDTQYF. DNA of the CDR3: TGCGCCAGCAGTGGCCCCCGGGATTTAGTTGACACAGATACGCAGTATTTT.

This clone was found once. The same CDR3 can be traced to other DNA sequences in this sample. The chain couples TRBV11-2 to TRBJ2-5; D is unresolved. The CDR3 is 14 residues long. Germline V lookup: CDR1 SGHAT, CDR2 FQNNGV. The V and J ends lost 1 base and 0 bases respectively, with 6 bases between them. The CDR3 reads CASSLGTDQETQYF. The CDR3, as DNA: TGTGCCAGCAGCTTAGGCACGGACCAAGAGACCCAGTACTTC.

Comments on this clone: This same CDR3 is encoded by further DNA sequences in the sample. The chain links TRBV30 to TRBJ2-5; D is undetermined. Germline lookup yields CDR1 GTSNPN and CDR2 SVGIG (reference sequence). There are 11 residues in the CDR3. V lost 1 base and J lost 5, with 5 bases in between. The CDR3, as DNA: TGTGCCTGGAGTGGCCGGGAGACCCAGTACTTC. It encodes CAWSGRETQYF.

This clone was seen once. This sample includes further DNA sequences coding for the same CDR3. This sequence joins TRBV6-5 and TRBJ2-7; D is possibly TRBD1 or TRBD2 (6 bases each). CDR3 length: 15 residues. The V and J ends lost 3 bases and 1 base respectively, with 13 bases between them. The V gene's germline CDR1 is MNHEY and CDR2 SVGAGI. In nucleotides, the CDR3 is TGTGCCAGCAGTTATTTTCCGGGGGCGTCCTACGAGCAGTACTTC. It specifies CASSYFPGASYEQYF.